These T cell receptor beta chains were read from a single sample in a study of blood T cell repertoires in COVID-19. Some clones are missing from TCRdb's copy, which holds only in-frame ones; the method was immunoSEQ multiplex PCR. Here the sample spans roughly 43,000 clones, approximately 90% being singletons. The source material was peripheral blood. Receptor source: a human donor in a cohort sampled during active COVID-19. CDR3s include the opening cysteine and the closing phenylalanine or tryptophan. The order of the fields is clone size, J gene, V gene, CDR3 length, CDR3 protein. Not all rows give a size; the values are once, few, many and, for expanded clones, a class.

NA TRBJ2-2 TRBV6-1 16 CASSESSGRGSGELFF
NA TRBJ1-1 TRBV7-9 13 CASSLAPTDEAFF
NA TRBJ2-7 TRBV7-2 13 CASSLGTSDEQYF
NA TRBJ2-2 TRBV7-3 17 CASSPKTRNGETGELFF
few TRBJ2-3 TRBV6-2/TRBV6-3 15 CASSLGAQSTDTQYF
NA TRBJ2-7 TRBV27 13 CASSFSGGSEQYF
NA TRBJ2-7 TRBV3-1/TRBV3-2 19 CASSQDLPSGRVAHYEQYF
NA TRBJ2-1 TRBV7-9 17 CATQQPLDGRAYNEQFF
NA TRBJ1-6 TRBV5-6 13 CASSLALDSPLHF
NA TRBJ2-7 TRBV7-9 15 CASSFPGSGSYEQYF
NA TRBJ2-3 TRBV4-2 15 CASSPQGGSTDTQYF
NA TRBJ1-1 TRBV23-1 17 CASSHLRLRGWDTEAFF
NA TRBJ2-3 TRBV28 14 CATADGREVDTQYF
NA TRBJ2-7 TRBV6-1 14 CASSEPRDRYEQYF
NA TRBJ2-7 TRBV10-3 12 CATMEGGREQYF
few TRBJ1-5 TRBV7-3 16 CASSDRGRGGLQPQHF
NA TRBJ2-1 TRBV28 16 CASSLLSGGEYNEQFF
NA TRBJ1-6 TRBV11-2 14 CASSSDKTPSPLHF
NA TRBJ2-2 TRBV10-2 14 CASSGRGSGGELFF
NA TRBJ1-1 TRBV19 16 CASSIGGGFSDTEAFF
NA TRBJ2-7 TRBV18 15 CASSRWERSSYEQYF
NA TRBJ1-6 TRBV28 14 CASNPGGLGSPLHF
NA TRBJ2-2 TRBV5-1 14 CASVGTWSTGELFF
NA TRBJ2-1 TRBV6-2/TRBV6-3 14 CASTPRTAYNEQFF
NA TRBJ1-1 TRBV3-1/TRBV3-2 16 CASSPSRTGVNTEAFF
NA TRBJ2-1 TRBV6-5 13 CATAGGSYNEQFF
NA TRBJ1-5 TRBV19 17 CASIKSGKPYSNQPQHF
NA TRBJ2-7 TRBV13 15 CASSSGGRSSYEQYF
NA TRBJ2-7 TRBV30 12 CACPGGTFEQYF